This T cell receptor beta chain was captured in a study of cytomegalovirus exposure and HLA in healthy donors (dated 2017 in TCRdb). Describing the broader study: In an earlier analysis of about 560 of the donors, 276 Gb of sequence data and 90 million to 120 million unique TCR beta sequences from about 179 million T cells were reported. Alongside the repertoire data, information on donor age, sex, ethnicity and CMV serostatus was compiled. All discovery cohort repertoires had been generated using a single sequencing platform. To study patterns of TCR occurrence, a later analysis re-analyzed previously published TCR beta repertoires from more than 550 donors and added high-resolution HLA genotyping. Typing coverage varied by locus: about 620-630 donors for A, B, C, DRB1 and DQB1; more than 500 for DQA1; around 610 for DPA1; 400 to 480 for DPB1. Among 398 genotyped donors of the cohort, an average of approximately 220,000 unique TCR beta nucleotide sequences was sequenced per donor, of which 15% to 20% were non-productive. The study profiled the T cell repertoires of 666 subjects by immunosequencing and related them to cytomegalovirus serostatus. A few DR-DQ haplotypes were treated as single units for association and clustering because of strong linkage in the cohort. An early release covering about 600 HLA-typed donors comprised approximately 300 gigabases of sequencing data and around 85 million unique TCR sequences. A later genetic analysis took genome-wide SNP genotypes for about 55% of the roughly 700 donors and used that subset as a discovery cohort. In addition to the first cohort of approximately 650 subjects, a separate validation cohort of 130 or so different subjects was used. Of the roughly 420 genotyped donors, 81% were placed in the genetic ancestry cluster associated with self-reported Caucasian donors. The later analysis used no new phenotypic data to find candidate immune exposures, relying instead on TCR beta sequences and their occurrence across donors. The study aimed to test whether cataloging public T cell receptors could reveal signatures of past pathogen exposure. An earlier analysis of 587 of the donors used high-throughput TCR beta sequencing to judge whether each TCR beta V gene segment behaved as functional or pseudogenic. HLA typing covered class I and class II loci at four-digit resolution. To predict cytomegalovirus infection status, the study combined high-throughput TCR immunosequencing, statistical association of individual TCRs with disease status, and machine learning.

Broader findings and caveats from the paper: Compared with equally common non-associated chains, HLA-associated TCR beta chains in a later analysis were more clonally expanded and had lower generation probabilities. A further reported finding was that TCR beta sequences accurately predicted the HLA-A and HLA-B alleles for most subjects in the first cohort. In a later genetic analysis, fewer N-insertions in productive TCRs were reported among donors in an Asian-associated ancestry cluster than the roughly 700-donor mean. A later genetic analysis associated a missense DCLRE1C variant with V-gene and J-gene trimming of TCR beta chains, and an independent cohort replicated the association. The sequencing pipeline was judged likely to have produced a cluster of highly shared sequence variants as a technical artifact. Linkage disequilibrium might explain the correlated functional status among segregating V segments, but an unknown experimental factor could not be excluded. Some IMGT-functional V segments, including TRBV6-2 and TRBV6-3, could not be distinguished by the 87-base-pair reads and were therefore excluded. At a false discovery rate of 0.05, a later analysis linked 16,951 TCR beta sequences to specific HLA alleles. Most TCR sequences were observed very rarely across donors, whereas some public TCRs were present in many individuals. A total of fewer than 200 TCR beta chains were listed by the study as associated with cytomegalovirus. The authors suggested that the approach could potentially be generalized to other disease states and immunological phenotypes. According to a later analysis, TCR association rates differed among HLA loci, with DRB1 alleles showing the most associated TCRs and HLA-C alleles showing the fewest. The classifier was reported to diagnose cytomegalovirus status with high specificity and sensitivity in both the original cohort and the validation cohort. Because counts were too low, fewer than 20 rarely observed V segments, including chromosome 9 orphons, were excluded from the earlier analysis of about 500 of the donors. Three of the identified cytomegalovirus-associated TCR beta chains were confirmed in vitro to be specific for cytomegalovirus antigens. Most CMV-associated TCR beta chains appeared to be HLA-restricted in a later analysis, and the HLA associations seemed to be driven largely by CMV exposure. Strong co-occurrence of HLA alleles, especially DR and DQ, made assigning TCR associations to individual alleles difficult. In an earlier analysis of about 550 of the donors, most TCR beta V segments were observed in productive rearrangements about 90% or about 30% of the time, broadly matching IMGT annotations. Roughly uniform sequencing depth across donors was assumed in presence/absence analyses, although this assumption may not hold. In this cohort, only TCR beta chains were sequenced, and detectable features were limited by the absence of alpha or paired-chain data. Several of the top co-occurrence clusters appeared to be linked to parvovirus B19, influenza, CMV and Epstein-Barr virus, according to a later analysis. CMV serostatus was the only immune exposure information available for the cohort. HLA typing was unavailable for some donors at each locus, so association tests used only the typed subset.

Comment on this clone: Its binding antigen is unknown. One base away there is no much larger clone; base qualities are not given.

Spanning cysteine to phenylalanine, the CDR3 consists of 14 amino acids. The kept DNA is CDR3 alone, 42 bases in frame from the first base. CDR1 SGHRS and CDR2 YFSETQ are derived from the germline V gene. V is cut back by 9 bases and J by 3 bases, with 8 bases in the junction unmatched. The cohort consisted of more than 650 healthy bone marrow donors. At the time of sampling, all cohort members were nominally healthy, though unrecorded immune exposures were likely present. The donor was CMV seropositive and belonged to the group of 250 to 300 seropositive cohort members. A peripheral blood sample was provided by each donor, and peripheral blood mononuclear cells were used for TCR beta sequencing. Genomic DNA was extracted from the blood cell samples with the Qiagen DNeasy Blood Extraction Kit. Library creation used the immunoSEQ multiplex PCR assay. For the multiplex PCR, a mixture combining 60 forward primers for TCR Vbeta segments and 13 reverse primers for TCR Jbeta segments was used. The CDR3 region of rearranged TCR beta genes was amplified from genomic DNA with a multiplex PCR assay. The amplified TCR beta libraries were sequenced on the Illumina HiSeq System as 87-base-pair reads. From the authors' description of their analysis: Across the 600 to 700 repertoires, a later analysis counted some 81 million unique TCR beta chains, around 11 million of which were shared by at least two donors. Raw reads were error-corrected and collapsed into unique sequences with a nearest-neighbor algorithm that merged closely related sequences to remove PCR and sequencing errors. CDR3 sequences were aligned to IMGT reference sequences to assign V, D and J gene segments. For a sequence to be retained, a match of at least six nucleotides to both a V gene segment and a J gene segment was required. A rearrangement counted as productive if the CDR3 had no stop codons and remained in frame with V and J, and every other rearrangement counted as non-productive. Following IMGT convention, CDR3 was defined as the stretch from the second conserved V-encoded cysteine up to the conserved J-encoded phenylalanine. In an earlier analysis of roughly 610 of the donors, sequences lacking an unambiguous match to a single V gene segment were excluded. An earlier analysis of 587 of the donors called V segments functional above 56.7% productive rearrangements and segregating when the between-donor standard deviation exceeded 5%. A statistical classification framework was built to diagnose cytomegalovirus status from the catalog of TCR beta chain sequences. A later analysis assigned V and J genes by comparing TCR nucleotide sequences with IMGT/GENE-DB human TR gene sequences. Using the TCRdist pipeline, a later analysis assigned CDR3 sequences along with most-parsimonious VDJ recombination scenarios. In a later analysis, every TCR beta chain was defined by the combination of its CDR3 amino acid sequence and its V-gene family, and reads without a unique V-gene family were dropped. To address suspected cross-contamination and a sequencing artifact, a later analysis removed approximately 600 highly shared, low-generation-probability nucleotide sequences. For each public chain, a later analysis derived a clonal expansion index from normalized ranks of inferred template counts within each repertoire. In a later analysis, generation probabilities were computed with a VDJ recombination model fitted to out-of-frame rearrangements, and the resulting probabilities were checked against IGoR. Hypergeometric tests were used in a later analysis to score TCR-TCR, TCR-HLA and TCR-CMV co-occurrence, with a repertoire-size bias correction applied to the TCR pairs. False discovery rates were estimated in a later analysis by permuting HLA or CMV assignments 20 times. A later analysis grouped co-occurring TCRs with DBSCAN, adding TCRdist sequence similarity when clustering within HLA-allele-positive subsets. Repertoires with fewer than 30,000 or more than 120,000 public chains were left out of co-occurrence clustering, as were about five repertoires with anomalous nucleotide sharing. The source is immuneACCESS, and TCRdb retained only in-frame sequences with V and J called. Part of the clones is not carried over; for the studies checked, unresolved V genes explain less than half of this, and the remainder is unexplained. V, J and clone size derive from that table, while D and trimming were established from the DNA sequence. The sample table lists 200,000 to 250,000 clones, around 80% of them with a count of one. Approximately 2.6% of the sample rests with the top ten.

This TCR derives from a woman aged 55-69 years in good health and CMV-seropositive. Sequencing input: PBMCs. The chain uses TRBV5-1 and TRBJ2-2; 7 bases in the middle match TRBD2. Here the CDR3 is given as CATQSLADTGELFF. The DNA is TGCGCCACCCAGTCCCTAGCGGACACCGGGGAGCTGTTTTTT.